This TCR beta chain was identified during a study of beta chain features in type 1 diabetes. Study summary: Examination spanned around 110 million sorted cells from all samples.

Every bit of the isolated RNA underwent reverse transcription, so sequencing read expressed TCRB transcripts. This table comes from immunoSEQ multiplex PCR, and its TCRdb copy is limited to in-frame clones, with some not included. This repertoire shows approximately 140,000 clones, about 9.1% found once; its top ten account for about 0.6%. About this clone itself: Antigen: not known.

A CD45RO/CCR7/CD25/CD127/CD95/CD27 panel sorted naive, central memory, regulatory and stem cell-like memory CD4+ cells. The study, taken as a whole, reports: Researchers report that Type 1 diabetes patients had moderately but significantly shorter TCRB CDR3s across all four CD4+ subsets. Patients' naive, central memory and Treg TCRB repertoires seemed closer to one another than those of healthy donors.

V shed 4 bases and J 6 bases; nucleotides not matched to a gene: 8. Per the germline V gene, CDR1 is SGHRS and CDR2 is YFSETQ. The CDR3 is 14 amino acids. The V gene is TRBV5-1, the J gene TRBJ2-7, with 9 bases fitting TRBD1. This sequence was found in a woman aged 40 to 50 in good health. Sequencing used central memory CD4+ T cells from blood. Written as DNA, the CDR3 is TGCGCCAGCAGCAGCCGGGACAGGGTAGGCGAGCAGTACTTC. Residues: CASSSRDRVGEQYF.